The source of this T cell receptor beta chain is a study of blood T cells in healthy people across ages. The V segment lost 5 bases and the J segment 3 bases; nucleotides outside the gene matches: 10. The germline gives CDR1 DFQATT, CDR2 SNEGSKA (reference sequence). This CDR3 region has 17 residues. For this clonotype: Antigen: not known.

Study-wide points: Age advanced and TCR beta diversity per million T cells fell, roughly linearly.

With a J-beta primer mix and a sample-barcoded 5' primer, a second PCR ran roughly 7 to 11 cycles. TCRdb processed the 5' RACE reads anew with MiXCR; each CDR3 protein has one entry. The table has approximately 800,000 distinct CDR3 sequences, about 53% seen once. The chain combines TRBV20-1 with TRBJ2-6; the match to TRBD2 covers 10 bases. Sequencing used blood. This receptor was taken from a man aged 80 or over in good health. The CDR3 protein is CSAPISGRQGGANVLTF. DNA of the CDR3: TGCAGTGCTCCAATTAGCGGGAGGCAAGGTGGGGCCAACGTCCTGACTTTC.